This T cell receptor beta chain was observed in a study of OX40 agonist ivuxolimab in advanced cancers. Study-level background: Ivuxolimab is an agonistic anti-OX40 (CD134) antibody, and patients were treated with it.

Produced via immunoSEQ multiplex PCR; TCRdb's table is partial and in-frame only. The table records 60,000 to 65,000 clones, 89% of them present only once. This clonotype was obtained from an adult with an advanced solid tumor such as melanoma, head and neck, liver or kidney cancer. This specimen was CD4+ or CD8+ T cells sorted from blood, taken in a trial of the OX40 agonist ivuxolimab.

The chain's CDR3 is CASSRFRQGGEDTEAFF. DNA for the CDR3: TGTGCCAGTAGTAGGTTTCGACAGGGTGGGGAGGACACTGAAGCTTTCTTT. This sequence joins TRBV19 and TRBJ1-1; 7 bases are a match to TRBD1. The CDR3 is 17 residues long. Germline V gives CDR1 LNHDA, CDR2 SQIVND (reference sequence). Germline trimming cut 4 bases from V and 3 bases from J; bases unmatched to any gene: 14.